The 25 T cell receptor beta chains below all came from one sample that was sequenced in a study of CD8+ T cells in alopecia areata. Extraction and reverse transcription of RNA yielded cDNA as the sequencing template. TCRdb's copy holds only in-frame clones and misses some; the assay was immunoSEQ multiplex PCR. The data show 100,000 to 130,000 clones, with approximately 50% seen just once and roughly a quarter held by the top ten. The sample comprised NKG2D-low CD8+ T cells sorted from blood. All receptors derive from a human donor with alopecia areata.

There are a few counts of this clone. The V call is TRBV19, the J call TRBJ2-7; 9 positions agree with TRBD2. The CDR3 is made up of 15 amino acids. CDR1 LNHDA and CDR2 SQIVND come from the germline V gene (reference sequence). With V trimmed by 5 bases and J by 0 bases, 5 bases remained unmatched. The CDR3 region is CASSEAGGPSYEQYF. For the CDR3, the DNA is TGTGCCAGTAGTGAAGCGGGAGGCCCCTCCTACGAGCAGTACTTC. Combining the CDR3 with reference TRBV19 and TRBJ2-7 gives the whole variable domain DGGITQSPKYLFRKEGQNVTLSCEQNLNHDAMYWYRQDPGQGLRLIYYSQIVNDFQKGDIAEGYSVSREKKESFPLTVTSAQKNPTAFYLCASSEAGGPSYEQYFGPGTRLTVT.

V and J are TRBV28 and TRBJ2-3; maybe TRBD1 (6 bases). V was trimmed by 4 bases and J by 4 bases, leaving 15 bases between them. Germline-derived CDR1 and CDR2 are MDHEN and SYDVKM. CDR3 length: 15 amino acids. For the CDR3, the DNA is TGTGCCAGCAGTTCGACAGGATTATCAGCAGATACGCAGTATTTT. Its translation: CASSSTGLSADTQYF.

The V and J genes are TRBV7-9 and TRBJ2-5; the D is unclear. The germline V gene encodes CDR1 SEHNR and CDR2 FQNEAQ (reference sequence). This CDR3 has 13 residues. The V end was cut by 5 bases, the J end by 0 bases, with 7 bases between. Here the CDR3 reads CASSADNQETQYF. Here the CDR3 DNA reads TGTGCCAGCAGCGCTGACAACCAAGAGACCCAGTACTTC.

This clone has a single count. Within the sample, other DNA sequences also encode this same CDR3. DNA for the CDR3: TGTGCCAGCAGCTCCACAGGGGGCTCCTACGAGCAGTACTTC. Protein sequence: CASSSTGGSYEQYF. V usage is TRBV7-9 and J usage is TRBJ2-7; 8 bases agree with TRBD1. The CDR3 consists of 14 residues. The trim removed 4 bases at V and 0 bases at J, leaving 2 bases unmatched. Germline V gene sequence: CDR1 SEHNR, CDR2 FQNEAQ (reference sequence). Using reference TRBV7-9 and TRBJ2-7 for the parts outside the CDR3, the full variable domain is DTGVSQNPRHKITKRGQNVTFRCDPISEHNRLYWYRQTLGQGPEFLTYFQNEAQLEKSRLLSDRFSAERPKGSFSTLEIQRTEQGDSAMYLCASSSTGGSYEQYFGPGTRLTVT.

This clone was seen a single time. This chain joins TRBV18 and TRBJ1-1; D not resolved. With 2 bases removed from V and 8 bases from J, the gap between germline ends came to 9 bases. The germline CDR1 and CDR2 sequences are KGHSH and LQKENI. The length of the CDR3 is 12 residues. Written as DNA, the CDR3 is TGTGCCAGCTCACCAGGAACGGAGGAAGCTTTCTTT. As protein: CASSPGTEEAFF.

This chain uses TRBV27 with TRBJ2-3, with D possibly TRBD1 on 5 matching bases. The length of the CDR3 is 15 residues. Per germline, CDR1 MNHEY and CDR2 SMNVEV (reference sequence). V was shortened by 6 bases and J by 2 bases, with 15 bases between the two germline ends. For the CDR3, the DNA is TGTGCCAGCAGCCGGTCAGCAGGGTACACAGATACGCAGTATTTT. Translation: CASSRSAGYTDTQYF.

This clone was seen a few times. This chain links TRBV13 with TRBJ2-6; a possible D gene is TRBD1 (6 bases). This CDR3 is built from 15 residues. V was cut by 4 bases and J by 6 bases, with 13 bases left in between. Germline CDR1 reads PRHDT; CDR2 reads FYEKMQ (reference sequence). The CDR3 sequence is CASSSQGNAANVLTF. The CDR3 DNA reads as TGTGCCAGCAGCTCCCAGGGGAATGCGGCCAACGTCCTGACTTTC.

The rearrangement uses TRBV7-9 and TRBJ2-1; 7 bases fit TRBD1. The CDR3 spans 13 residues. V gave up 5 bases and J gave up 5 bases; unmatched junction bases: 3. Germline assignment: CDR1 SEHNR and CDR2 FQNEAQ (reference sequence). CDR3 nucleotide sequence: TGTGCCAGCAGCGCCGGGACAGACAATGAGCAGTTCTTC. Translation gives CASSAGTDNEQFF.

The chain is built from TRBV7-9 and TRBJ2-7; D is unresolved. The V end was cut by 8 bases, the J end by 2 bases, with 13 bases between. CDR1 is SEHNR and CDR2 is FQNEAQ in the germline V gene (reference sequence). The CDR3 totals 13 residues. The CDR3 spells CASVPIGTYEQYF. Here the CDR3 DNA reads TGTGCCAGCGTCCCAATTGGGACCTACGAGCAGTACTTC. The whole variable domain, filled in from reference TRBV7-9 and TRBJ2-7, reads DTGVSQNPRHKITKRGQNVTFRCDPISEHNRLYWYRQTLGQGPEFLTYFQNEAQLEKSRLLSDRFSAERPKGSFSTLEIQRTEQGDSAMYLCASVPIGTYEQYFGPGTRLTVT.

In its sample, this clone was seen once. The V call is TRBV27, the J call TRBJ2-7; D is undetermined. Germline CDR1 MNHEY, CDR2 SMNVEV (reference sequence). V lost 5 bases and J 0 bases, leaving 14 bases between the germline ends. This CDR3 contains 15 residues. The chain's CDR3 is CASSPDWILSYEQYF. The CDR3 nucleotides are TGTGCCAGCAGTCCAGACTGGATACTCTCCTACGAGCAGTACTTC.

This rearrangement joins TRBV2 to TRBJ2-2; D remains ambiguous. The CDR3 covers 11 residues. Trimming took 7 bases from V and 7 from J, leaving 7 bases between them. Per germline, CDR1 SNHLY and CDR2 FYNNEI. CDR3 coding DNA: TGTGCCAGCACCGGTGGCGGGGAGCTGTTTTTT. Its protein product is CASTGGGELFF. Filled out from reference TRBV2 and TRBJ2-2, the complete variable domain reads EPEVTQTPSHQVTQMGQEVILRCVPISNHLYFYWYRQILGQKVEFLVSFYNNEISEKSEIFDDQFSVERPDGSNFTLKIRSTKLEDSAMYFCASTGGGELFFGEGSRLTVL.

The gene calls are TRBV29-1 and TRBJ1-3; no clear D. The CDR3 spans 13 residues. V was cut by 6 bases and J by 0 bases, with 9 bases left in between. CDR1 is SQVTM and CDR2 is ANQGSEA in the germline V gene. The CDR3 loop reads CSVELSSGNTIYF. The DNA of the CDR3 is TGCAGCGTGGAGTTGAGCTCTGGAAACACCATATATTTT.

The rearrangement links TRBV25-1 to TRBJ1-1, with D possibly TRBD1 on 6 matching bases. The ends were cut back, 6 bases at V and 3 bases at J, with 11 bases in the middle. The V gene's germline CDR1 is MGHDK and CDR2 SYGVNS. The CDR3 consists of 13 residues. CDR3 nucleotide sequence: TGTGCCAGCAGCAGCGGGGGCTACACTGAAGCTTTCTTT. Encoded protein: CASSSGGYTEAFF.

V is TRBV27 and J is TRBJ2-1; 7 nucleotides align to TRBD2. CDR1 and CDR2 from the germline V gene are MNHEY and SMNVEV (reference sequence). The CDR3 sequence is 17 residues long. Trimming removed 4 bases from V and 7 bases from J; junction bases left unmatched: 16. Here the CDR3 DNA reads TGTGCCAGCAGTTATACCCCCTGGGAGGGAGGGCATAATGAGCAGTTCTTC. Translated: CASSYTPWEGGHNEQFF.

This chain joins TRBV14 and TRBJ2-7; D is undetermined. CDR3 length equals 13 residues. Deletions cut 4 bases from V and 7 bases from J, with 14 bases between. The germline gives CDR1 SGHDN, CDR2 FVKESK. Here the CDR3 DNA reads TGTGCCAGCAGCCCTGGGTTGGTTGAAGAGCAGTACTTC. This codes for CASSPGLVEEQYF.

The CDR3 spells CASSGPHDKTQYF. DNA of the CDR3: TGTGCCAGCAGTGGGCCGCACGACAAGACCCAGTACTTC. The V call is TRBV27, the J call TRBJ2-5; D is undetermined. CDR3 size: 13 residues. The germline V and J ends were trimmed by 5 bases and 6 bases, with 13 bases remaining between them. The germline CDR1 and CDR2 sequences are MNHEY and SMNVEV (reference sequence).

V is TRBV4-1 and J is TRBJ2-3; TRBD2 matches at 11 bases. The V gene's germline CDR1 is MGHRA and CDR2 YSYEKL. With V trimmed by 1 base and J by 4 bases, 4 bases remained unmatched. CDR3 size: 16 residues. The CDR3: CASSQGSSGRSDTQYF. In DNA, the CDR3 is TGCGCCAGCAGCCAAGGATCTAGCGGGAGGTCAGATACGCAGTATTTT.

A few counts support this clone. The chain recombines TRBV15 with TRBJ2-5, with a possible D match to TRBD1 (6 bases). Per germline, CDR1 LNHNV and CDR2 YYDKDF (reference sequence). CDR3 length equals 14 residues. The V end was cut by 0 bases, the J end by 4 bases, with 9 bases between. CDR3: CATSRDRRGETQYF. The CDR3 DNA reads TGTGCCACCAGCAGAGATCGCAGGGGAGAGACCCAGTACTTC.

The chain is built from TRBV7-9 and TRBJ2-7; either TRBD1 or TRBD2 may fit D (5 bases each). Germline-derived CDR1 and CDR2 are SEHNR and FQNEAQ (reference sequence). This CDR3 is built from 14 residues. Trimming shortened V by 5 bases and J by 4 bases, and 15 bases separated the two germline ends. The CDR3 bases are TGTGCCAGCAGCCCCGGGACCCAAGCTTACGAGCAGTACTTC. This encodes CASSPGTQAYEQYF.

The rearrangement uses TRBV27 and TRBJ1-2; D perhaps matches TRBD1 (5 bases). CDR1 is MNHEY, CDR2 SMNVEV, per germline (reference sequence). Between the trimmed V and J ends, which lost 2 bases and 8 bases, there was a span of 12 bases. The CDR3 consists of 13 residues. This chain's CDR3 is CASSLREGQGYTF. CDR3 DNA sequence: TGTGCCAGCAGTTTAAGGGAGGGGCAGGGCTACACCTTC.

V is TRBV7-8 and J is TRBJ2-1; 7 bases match TRBD2. Losses at the gene ends were 2 bases for V and 5 bases for J; bases not matched to a gene: 12. The CDR3 length is 17 residues. Germline values: CDR1 SGHVS, CDR2 FQNEAQ. The CDR3 loop reads CASSLPLSGGVHNEQFF. DNA for the CDR3: TGTGCCAGCAGCTTACCCCTGTCGGGAGGCGTTCACAATGAGCAGTTCTTC. The whole variable domain, filled in from reference TRBV7-8 and TRBJ2-1, reads GAGVSQSPRYKVAKRGQDVALRCDPISGHVSLFWYQQALGQGPEFLTYFQNEAQLDKSGLPSDRFFAERPEGSVSTLKIQRTQQEDSAVYLCASSLPLSGGVHNEQFFGPGTRLTVL.

The genes are TRBV4-2 and TRBJ2-1; the D gene is possibly TRBD1 (6 bases). V lost 10 bases, J lost 4 bases, and 11 bases lay in between. The CDR3 consists of 12 residues. Germline lookup yields CDR1 LGHNA and CDR2 YNFKEQ. CDR3 nucleotide sequence: TGTGCCACCGAGGGACAATACAATGAGCAGTTCTTC. Translated: CATEGQYNEQFF.

V and J are TRBV5-4 and TRBJ2-3, with 12 bases matching TRBD2. Germline V gene data show CDR1 as SGHNT and CDR2 as YYREEE (reference sequence). The CDR3 extends over 20 amino acids. The ends lost 2 bases at V and 4 bases at J; junction bases unmatched: 17. CDR3 sequence: CASSLSGASGRAELADTQYF. The CDR3 DNA is TGTGCCAGCAGCTTATCTGGGGCTAGCGGGAGGGCCGAGTTGGCAGATACGCAGTATTTT. Looking up the rest from reference TRBV5-4 and TRBJ2-3 gives the full variable domain: ETGVTQSPTHLIKTRGQQVTLRCSSQSGHNTVSWYQQALGQGPQFIFQYYREEENGRGNFPPRFSGLQFPNYSSELNVNALELDDSALYLCASSLSGASGRAELADTQYFGPGTRLTVL.

CDR3 nucleotides: TGTGCCAGCAGCTTTGGGGGATACACCGGGGAGCTGTTTTTT. It specifies CASSFGGYTGELFF. The chain employs TRBV11-2 and TRBJ2-2; D possibly matches TRBD1 or TRBD2 (5 bases each). Germline CDR1 reads SGHAT; CDR2 reads FQNNGV. This CDR3 is 14 amino acids long. The V end lost 3 bases, the J end lost 3 bases, and 8 bases lay between the germline ends.

The chain carries TRBV15 and TRBJ2-5, with 11 bases matching TRBD1. Germline V gives CDR1 LNHNV, CDR2 YYDKDF (reference sequence). Trimming took 0 bases from V and 9 from J; bases not matched to a gene: 6. The CDR3 has 15 residues. The CDR3 coding sequence is TGTGCCACCAGCAGAGAGCCCCGGGACAGGGGGGCCCAGTACTTC. This codes for CATSREPRDRGAQYF.